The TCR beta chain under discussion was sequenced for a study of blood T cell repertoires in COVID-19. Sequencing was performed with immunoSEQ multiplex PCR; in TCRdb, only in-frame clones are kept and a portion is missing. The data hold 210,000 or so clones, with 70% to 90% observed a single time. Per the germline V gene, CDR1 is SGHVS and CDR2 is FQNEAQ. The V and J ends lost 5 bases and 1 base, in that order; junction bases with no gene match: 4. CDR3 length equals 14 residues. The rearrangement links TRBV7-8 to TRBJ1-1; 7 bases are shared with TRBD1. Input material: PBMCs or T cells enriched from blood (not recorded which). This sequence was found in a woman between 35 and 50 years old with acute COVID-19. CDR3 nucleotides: TGTGCCAGCAGCCGAGGGACAGCGAACACTGAAGCTTTCTTT. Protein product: CASSRGTANTEAFF.